Sequencing of this T cell receptor (beta chain) was carried out in a study of cytomegalovirus exposure and HLA in healthy donors (dated 2017 in TCRdb). For context, the study as a whole: An earlier analysis of approximately 640 of the donors reported 250 to 300 Gb of sequence data and roughly 100 million unique TCR beta sequences from 150 million to 200 million T cells. Every repertoire in the discovery cohort had been generated on one and the same sequencing platform. Of the 300 to 500 genotyped donors, 70% to 90% were placed in the genetic ancestry cluster associated with self-reported Caucasian donors. In an earlier analysis of over 550 of the donors, high-throughput TCR beta sequencing was used to judge whether each TCR beta V gene segment behaved as functional or pseudogenic. The number of typed donors differed by locus: 629-630 for A, B, C, DRB1 and DQB1; 522 for DQA1; around 610 for DPA1; and 400 to 480 for DPB1. The study combined high-throughput TCR immunosequencing, statistical association of individual TCRs with disease status, and machine learning to predict cytomegalovirus infection status. Among 300 to 500 genotyped donors of the cohort, an average of approximately 200,000 unique TCR beta nucleotide sequences was sequenced per donor, of which 15% to 20% were non-productive. In addition to the first cohort of roughly 700 subjects, a separate validation cohort of 120 different subjects was used. Roughly 5 DR-DQ haplotypes were treated as single units for association and clustering because of strong linkage in the cohort. An early release covering approximately 600 HLA-typed donors comprised approximately 290 gigabases of sequencing data and some 79 million unique TCR sequences. Genome-wide SNP genotypes for about three fifths of the roughly 670 donors were used in a later genetic analysis, which treated that subset as a discovery cohort. The aim of the study was to test whether cataloging public T cell receptors could identify signatures of past pathogen exposure. Donor age, sex, ethnicity and CMV serostatus were compiled alongside the repertoire data. The study used immunosequencing to profile the T cell repertoires of approximately 650 subjects and linked those repertoires to cytomegalovirus serostatus. To study patterns of TCR occurrence, a later analysis re-analyzed previously published TCR beta repertoires from under 750 donors and added high-resolution HLA genotyping. HLA typing included class I and class II loci at four-digit resolution. Rather than using new phenotypic data, the later analysis identified candidate immune exposures from TCR beta sequences and from how often those sequences occurred across donors.

The cohort consisted of 650 to 850 healthy bone marrow donors. All cohort members were sampled while nominally healthy, although unrecorded immune exposures were likely present. The donor was CMV seronegative and belonged to the group of 352 seronegative cohort members. A peripheral blood sample was provided by each donor, and peripheral blood mononuclear cells were used for TCR beta sequencing. Genomic DNA was extracted from the blood cell samples with the Qiagen DNeasy Blood Extraction Kit. The paper's findings and limits, for the study overall: A cluster of highly shared sequence variants was judged likely to be a technical artifact of the sequencing pipeline. According to a later analysis, TCR association rates differed among HLA loci, with DRB1 alleles showing the most associated TCRs and HLA-C alleles showing the fewest. A later genetic analysis associated a missense DCLRE1C variant with V-gene and J-gene trimming of TCR beta chains, and an independent cohort replicated the association. A further reported finding was that TCR beta sequences accurately predicted the HLA-A and HLA-B alleles for most subjects in the first cohort. A later analysis reported that several top co-occurrence clusters appeared linked to parvovirus B19, influenza, CMV and Epstein-Barr virus. CMV serostatus was the only immune exposure information available for the cohort. In vitro tests confirmed that a few of the cytomegalovirus-associated TCR beta chains recognize cytomegalovirus antigens. According to a later analysis, most CMV-associated TCR beta chains appeared to be HLA-restricted, and the HLA associations seemed to be driven largely by CMV exposure. At a false discovery rate of 0.05, a later analysis linked 15,000 to 20,000 TCR beta sequences to specific HLA alleles. Sequencing depth was assumed to be roughly uniform across donors in the presence/absence analyses, though that assumption may not hold. Assigning TCR associations to individual alleles was difficult when HLA alleles, especially DR and DQ, strongly co-occurred. Because counts were too low, seventeen rarely observed V segments, including chromosome 9 orphons, were left out of the earlier analysis of a few hundred of the donors. Because HLA typing was missing for some donors at each locus, association tests included only the typed subset. Most TCR sequences were seen in very few donors, while some public TCRs were found in many individuals. A later analysis found that HLA-associated TCR beta chains were more clonally expanded and had lower generation probabilities than equally common non-associated chains. In a later genetic analysis, fewer N-insertions in productive TCRs were reported among donors in an Asian-associated ancestry cluster than the roughly 700-donor mean. The study listed around 160 TCR beta chains as associated with cytomegalovirus. In both the original and validation cohorts, the classifier was reported to diagnose cytomegalovirus status with high specificity and sensitivity. In an earlier analysis of about 600 of the donors, most TCR beta V segments appeared in productive rearrangements about 87% or about 30% of the time, broadly matching IMGT annotations. Correlated functional status among segregating V segments might be attributable to linkage disequilibrium, but an unknown experimental factor could not be ruled out. Some IMGT-functional V segments, including TRBV6-2 and TRBV6-3, could not be told apart with the 87-base-pair reads, so those segments were excluded. The authors suggested that the approach could potentially be generalized to other disease states and immunological phenotypes. The cohort was sequenced for TCR beta chains only, and without alpha or paired-chain data the features that could be detected were limited.

V was cut back by 0 bases and J by 5 bases, leaving a gap of 5 bases between them. The CDR3 has 13 amino acids, counting the end cysteine and phenylalanine. Only the CDR3 portion is preserved as DNA: 39 bases, with reading frame beginning at the first base. Per the germline V gene (reference sequence), LNHNV is the CDR1 and YYDKDF is the CDR2. With respect to this clone: Its antigen is still unknown. Nothing much larger sits one base from this clone, and base qualities are not available.

Receptor libraries were prepared by the immunoSEQ multiplex PCR assay. A mixture of 60 forward primers for TCR Vbeta segments and 13 reverse primers for TCR Jbeta segments was used in the multiplex PCR. The CDR3 region of rearranged TCR beta genes was amplified from genomic DNA by a multiplex PCR assay. The Illumina HiSeq System was used to sequence the amplified TCR beta libraries as 87-base-pair reads. Per the original workflow: A later analysis tallied approximately 87 million unique TCR beta chains across the 660 or so repertoires, and around 10 million of those chains were shared by two or more donors. A nearest-neighbor algorithm error-corrected the raw reads and collapsed the reads into unique sequences, merging closely related sequences to remove PCR and sequencing errors. CDR3 sequences were aligned to IMGT reference sequences to assign V, D and J gene segments. For a sequence to be retained, a match of at least six nucleotides to both a V gene segment and a J gene segment was required. A rearrangement was called productive if the CDR3 had no stop codons and remained in frame with V and J, and every other rearrangement was called non-productive. CDR3 was defined by IMGT convention, running from the second conserved V-encoded cysteine to the conserved J-encoded phenylalanine. The earlier analysis of fewer than 750 of the donors excluded sequences that lacked an unambiguous match to a single V gene segment. An earlier analysis of several hundred of the donors called V segments functional above 56.7% productive rearrangements and segregating when the between-donor standard deviation exceeded 5%. A statistical classification framework was built for diagnosing cytomegalovirus status from the catalog of TCR beta chain sequences. V and J gene assignment, in a later analysis, came from comparing TCR nucleotide sequences with IMGT/GENE-DB human TR gene sequences. In a later analysis, CDR3 sequences and most-parsimonious VDJ recombination scenarios were assigned using the TCRdist pipeline. In a later analysis, every TCR beta chain was defined by the combination of its CDR3 amino acid sequence and its V-gene family, and reads without a unique V-gene family were dropped. A later analysis removed roughly 590 highly shared, low-generation-probability nucleotide sequences to deal with suspected cross-contamination and a sequencing artifact. For each public chain, a later analysis derived a clonal expansion index from normalized ranks of inferred template counts within each repertoire. In a later analysis, generation probabilities were computed with a VDJ recombination model fitted to out-of-frame rearrangements, and the resulting probabilities were checked against IGoR. In a later analysis, TCR-TCR, TCR-HLA and TCR-CMV co-occurrence was scored with hypergeometric tests, and a repertoire-size bias correction was applied to TCR pairs. In a later analysis, false discovery rates were estimated by permuting HLA or CMV assignments 20 times. In a later analysis, co-occurring TCRs were grouped using DBSCAN, with TCRdist sequence similarity added in when clustering inside HLA-allele-positive subsets. Co-occurrence clustering excluded repertoires with fewer than 30,000 or more than 120,000 public chains, plus five with anomalous nucleotide sharing. TCRdb carries this immuneACCESS record with in-frame sequences only. Its versions omit some clonotypes, under half of them owing to an unresolved V gene in the studies checked, with the rest unexplained. Clone size and V and J calls were adopted from that table, with D and trimming inferred from the DNA. Across this sample there are about 120,000 clones, with 70% to 85% seen only once. More than 2.5% of the sample comes from the top ten.

This clonotype was sampled from a woman aged 50 to 60 in good health and CMV-seronegative. Material for sequencing was PBMCs. The chain links TRBV15 with TRBJ1-5; the D region possibly corresponds to TRBD1 (5 bases align). The DNA is as follows: TGTGCCACCAGCAGAGAAGGGGATCAGCCCCAGCATTTT. Its product reads: CATSREGDQPQHF.